One T cell receptor (beta chain) is described in this entry. Its cognate antigen is unknown. The sample belongs to a study of cytomegalovirus exposure and HLA in healthy donors. Study findings and constraints: A few chains tied to CMV proved CMV antigen-specific in vitro. The classifier, whose performance was assessed in both the original and validation cohorts, reportedly diagnosed cytomegalovirus status with high specificity and sensitivity. In the approximately 130 validation repertoires, about 94% of cluster scores exceeded 0, per a later analysis. Researchers catalogued some 160 TCR beta chains as cytomegalovirus-associated.

Data came from immunoSEQ multiplex PCR; TCRdb stores just in-frame clones and leaves some out. Found here are about 200,000 clones, around 78% of them singletons; the top ten hold about 6%. The V end lost 6 bases, the J end lost 3 bases, and 9 bases lay between the germline ends. This CDR3 region has 12 residues. The germline V gene has CDR1 LGHNT and CDR2 FRNRAP. This TCR was recovered from a woman in her late teens or twenties in good health and CMV-seronegative. Input material: PBMCs. The V call is TRBV12-5, the J call TRBJ2-7; no firm D call. DNA for the CDR3: TGTGCTAGTGGGCGCACGAACTACGAGCAGTACTTC. Its translation: CASGRTNYEQYF.